These 20 T cell receptor beta chains were sequenced from one sample in a study of regulatory T cells in long-lasting Graves disease. Time point indicated: persistent/refractory GD, antithyroid drugs over 5 years with positive TRAb. Construction of the TCR library relied on RNA isolated from PBMCs. With iRepertoire HTBI primers and Arm-PCR of CDR3 regions, TCR beta libraries were built. TCRdb re-called the multiplex PCR reads through MiXCR, storing one row per CDR3 protein. The sample shows a few hundred thousand distinct CDR3 sequences, 21% of them seen only once. Material: peripheral blood mononuclear cells (PBMCs), obtained when the disease was refractory, from a patient treated with antithyroid drugs. These receptors were obtained from a female donor with Graves disease.

This clonotype came up many times. The chain employs TRBV3-1 and TRBJ2-7; 12 bases match TRBD1. The CDR3 is made up of 16 amino acids. Germline loops: CDR1 LGHDT, CDR2 YNNKEL (reference sequence). V gave up 4 bases and J gave up 4 bases; unmatched junction bases: 8. The chain's CDR3 is CASSPRGTGGRYEQYF. CDR3 in DNA: TGTGCCAGCAGCCCTCGTGGGACAGGGGGCAGGTACGAGCAGTACTTC.

This clonotype was detected ten times or more. The chain links TRBV3-1 to TRBJ2-5; 8 bases align to TRBD1. Germline V gives CDR1 LGHDT, CDR2 YNNKEL (reference sequence). V trimming: 4 bases; J trimming: 6 bases; junction bases outside the gene matches: 7. There are 14 residues in the CDR3. DNA for the CDR3: TGTGCCAGCAGCCCAGGACAGGGAGAGAAGACCCAGTACTTC. It encodes CASSPGQGEKTQYF.

This clonotype occurred a few times. The chain carries TRBV9 and TRBJ2-5; 8 bases are shared with TRBD2. Germline lookup yields CDR1 SGDLS and CDR2 YYNGEE. J gave up 5 bases and V 7 bases, and 13 bases lay outside the gene matches. CDR3 length equals 15 residues. As DNA, the CDR3 is TGTGCCAGCTCCCTTCGGGGGCGGGGGGACGAGACCCAGTACTTC. Residues: CASSLRGRGDETQYF.

The J gene is TRBJ2-1, the V gene TRBV18; the D call may be TRBD1 or TRBD2 (6 bases each). CDR1 is KGHSH, CDR2 LQKENI, per germline. The CDR3 has 15 amino acids. V gave up 0 bases and J gave up 6 bases, with 12 bases separating them. CDR3 sequence reads: CASSPPPGAANEQFF. In nucleotides, the CDR3 is TGTGCCAGCTCACCACCCCCGGGGGCCGCCAATGAGCAGTTCTTC.

The chain recombines TRBV6-2 or TRBV6-3 with TRBJ2-2; TRBD2 matches 9 bases. Trimming took 5 bases from V and 4 from J; bases not matched to a gene: 14. The CDR3 has 18 amino acids. Germline lookup yields CDR1 MNHEY and CDR2 SVGEGT. The CDR3 DNA sequence: TGTGCCAGCAGTGCCCTGGCGGGAGGGTCCCTTGGCACCGGGGAGCTGTTTTTT. Protein: CASSALAGGSLGTGELFF.

The sample holds many counts of this clonotype. The rearrangement uses TRBV11-2 and TRBJ2-7; D uncertain. The CDR3 extends over 16 amino acids. CDR1 SGHAT and CDR2 FQNNGV come from the germline V gene. Trimming took 5 bases from V and 0 from J, leaving 17 bases between them. CDR3 protein: CASSPPGDVSSYEQYF. In DNA, the CDR3 is TGTGCCAGCAGCCCACCAGGTGACGTGAGCTCCTACGAGCAGTACTTC.

This clonotype occurred many times. The V and J genes are TRBV12-3 or TRBV12-4 and TRBJ1-5; 8 nucleotides match TRBD1. The V and J ends lost 4 bases and 6 bases, in that order; junction bases with no gene match: 11. This CDR3 region has 16 residues. CDR3 bases: TGTGCCAGCAGTTCGCAAATCACAGGGGGGAGTCAGCCCCAGCATTTT. Its translation: CASSSQITGGSQPQHF.

As to this clonotype: A read error may be the cause here, since a much bigger clone is one base away. The rearrangement joins TRBV12-3 or TRBV12-4 to TRBJ2-3; 10 bases are a match to TRBD1. The CDR3 contains 15 residues. V lost 6 bases and J lost 4; bases outside the gene matches: 7. This CDR3 is CASSHGQGEADTQYF. As DNA, the CDR3 is TGTGCCAGCAGCCACGGACAGGGGGAGGCAGATACGCAGTATTTT.

The rearrangement links TRBV5-4 to TRBJ1-1, with 8 bases lining up with TRBD1. Germline V CDR1 and CDR2: SGHNT, YYREEE (reference sequence). With 4 bases clipped from V and 6 bases from J, the junction kept 14 bases outside the gene matches. The CDR3 covers 16 residues. CDR3 in amino acids: CASSLLGGTGNSEAFF. The CDR3 nucleotides read TGTGCCAGCAGCCTGCTCGGAGGGACAGGCAACTCTGAAGCTTTCTTT.

The chain couples TRBV20-1 to TRBJ2-5, with 10 bases matching TRBD2. The CDR3 runs 15 residues. Germline CDR1 reads DFQATT; CDR2 reads SNEGSKA (reference sequence). V lost 1 base, J lost 3 bases, and 5 bases stayed unmatched. CDR3 sequence (DNA): TGCAGTGCTAGAGCCACCCTAGCGGGAGAAGAGACCCAGTACTTC. Its translation is CSARATLAGEETQYF.

This sequence joins TRBV20-1 and TRBJ2-7; 8 nucleotides match TRBD2. CDR1 is DFQATT, CDR2 SNEGSKA, per germline (reference sequence). The CDR3 sequence is 16 residues long. The V and J ends lost 6 bases and 5 bases, in that order; junction bases with no gene match: 18. CDR3 nucleotide sequence: TGCAGTGCCAACAGTCGGGTCGGGAGGGCCGCGGACGAGCAGTACTTC. Its translation is CSANSRVGRAADEQYF.

This clonotype was counted many times. This chain connects TRBV12-3 or TRBV12-4 to TRBJ1-5; D may be TRBD1 (6 bases). Trimming cost V 1 base and J 4 bases, with 17 bases left between them. The CDR3 consists of 17 residues. The CDR3 is CASSLGVGGRGNQPQHF. The CDR3 region has the DNA TGTGCCAGCAGTTTAGGGGTCGGGGGGCGAGGTAATCAGCCCCAGCATTTT.

There are a few counts of this clonotype. CDR3 sequence (DNA): TGCAGCGTTAGACCAGCGAACACCGGGGAGCTGTTTTTT. It specifies CSVRPANTGELFF. This chain joins TRBV29-1 and TRBJ2-2; D is unresolved. This CDR3 contains 13 residues. Between the trimmed V and J ends, which lost 5 bases and 0 bases, there was a span of 7 bases. Germline-derived CDR1 and CDR2 are SQVTM and ANQGSEA.

In this sample, this clonotype turned up a few times. V usage is TRBV6-4 and J usage is TRBJ2-7; 7 nucleotides match TRBD1. The V and J ends lost 4 bases and 6 bases, in that order; junction bases with no gene match: 6. This CDR3 is built from 13 residues. Germline assignment: CDR1 MRHNA and CDR2 SNTAGT. The CDR3 region is CASSVDRVSEQYF. For the CDR3, the DNA is TGTGCCAGCAGTGTCGACAGGGTGAGCGAGCAGTACTTC.

In its sample, this clonotype was seen many times. The rearrangement joins TRBV12-3 or TRBV12-4 to TRBJ1-2, with D perhaps matching TRBD1 (5 bases). V shed 4 bases and J shed 2 bases, with 14 bases lying between them. The CDR3 sequence is 15 residues long. In DNA, the CDR3 is TGTGCCAGCAGTTCTCGAGGGGTCAGGAACTATGGCTACACCTTC. This translates into CASSSRGVRNYGYTF.

This clonotype was recorded at least ten times. V is TRBV14 and J is TRBJ1-4; D remains unclear. CDR1 is SGHDN and CDR2 is FVKESK in the germline V gene. The CDR3 has 13 residues. V was pared by 4 bases and J by 8 bases, with 11 bases between. The CDR3 sequence is CASSLRVNEKLFF. The CDR3 DNA reads as TGTGCCAGCAGCCTGCGGGTAAACGAAAAACTGTTTTTT.

This clonotype was detected a few times. This chain connects TRBV12-3 or TRBV12-4 to TRBJ2-1, with D tentatively TRBD1 (6 bases). V was clipped by 5 bases and J by 7 bases, with 18 bases between them. The CDR3 spans 15 residues. The CDR3 DNA reads as TGTGCCAGCAGTCGTACAGGGTCTCTGTATAATGAGCAGTTCTTC. Protein: CASSRTGSLYNEQFF.

This clonotype was observed a few times. CDR3 coding DNA: TGTGCCAGCAGTTTGGCTGACAGAAATTCACCCCTCCACTTT. It encodes CASSLADRNSPLHF. V usage is TRBV12-3 or TRBV12-4 and J usage is TRBJ1-6; TRBD1 might be the D (5 bases). Trimming removed 3 bases at V and 7 bases at J, with 10 bases between. This CDR3 region has 14 residues.

The rearrangement uses TRBV30 and TRBJ1-3; a weak D match, TRBD1 (6 bases). Germline assignment: CDR1 GTSNPN and CDR2 SVGIG (reference sequence). V shed 3 bases and J shed 3 bases, with 9 bases lying between them. The CDR3 is 13 amino acids. CDR3 sequence reads: CAWSSGVGNTIYF. The CDR3 bases are TGTGCCTGGAGCTCAGGGGTTGGAAACACCATATATTTT.

The sample holds many counts of this clonotype. The V gene is TRBV2, the J gene TRBJ2-7; 8 bases are a match to TRBD1. The CDR3 is 14 amino acids. V lost 4 bases, J lost 6 bases, and 8 bases stayed unmatched. From germline, CDR1 is SNHLY and CDR2 FYNNEI. The CDR3 DNA is TGTGCCAGCAGTGTGGGACAGGACATACGCGAGCAGTACTTC. It translates to CASSVGQDIREQYF.